The 20 T cell receptor beta chains below were found in one sample sequenced in a study of T cell repertoires in cytomegalovirus infection. TCRdb re-derived calls from the reads in MiXCR, one entry per CDR3 protein. This sample has fewer than 350,000 distinct CDR3 sequences; 15% to 20% occur once, and the top ten carry more than 10%. Sequencing input: PBMCs. These receptors all come from a human donor in good health (CMV status not recorded). Some clones in this sample may be carry-over from other donors' samples.

The chain links TRBV19 to TRBJ2-5; no clear D gene. Looked up from germline, CDR1 is LNHDA and CDR2 is SQIVND (reference sequence). The V gene lost 3 bases and the J gene lost 0 bases, with 8 bases spanning the gap. The CDR3 spans 14 residues. The CDR3 loop reads CASSIYQDQETQYF. The CDR3 DNA follows: TGTGCCAGTAGTATTTACCAGGACCAAGAGACCCAGTACTTC. Using reference TRBV19 and TRBJ2-5 for the parts outside the CDR3, the full variable domain is DGGITQSPKYLFRKEGQNVTLSCEQNLNHDAMYWYRQDPGQGLRLIYYSQIVNDFQKGDIAEGYSVSREKKESFPLTVTSAQKNPTAFYLCASSIYQDQETQYFGPGTRLLVL.

This clonotype was seen ten or more times. As DNA, the CDR3 is TGTGCCACCGTCAAACAGGGGAATCAGCCCCAGCATTTT. Translation gives CATVKQGNQPQHF. The chain is built from TRBV24-1 and TRBJ1-5, with 7 bases fitting TRBD1. The germline gives CDR1 KGHDR, CDR2 SFDVKD. With 9 bases clipped from V and 4 bases from J, the junction kept 5 bases outside the gene matches. The CDR3 extends over 13 amino acids.

The sample holds many counts of this clonotype. This sequence joins TRBV7-8 and TRBJ2-1; 9 positions agree with TRBD2. The CDR3 spans 13 residues. The junction had 7 bases not matched to a gene; V was cut back by 2 bases and J by 14 bases. Germline lookup yields CDR1 SGHVS and CDR2 FQNEAQ. The CDR3 DNA is TGTGCCAGCAGCTTATCTGGGCGGGGGGGCGAGTTCTTC. Encoded protein: CASSLSGRGGEFF.

This chain joins TRBV2 and TRBJ2-7; no clear D gene. The ends were cut back, 4 bases at V and 8 bases at J, with 12 bases in the middle. Germline CDR1 SNHLY, CDR2 FYNNEI. The CDR3 has 12 residues. The CDR3 bases are TGTGCCAGCAGTGCTATCCGCCGTCAGCAGTACTTC. Translating it yields CASSAIRRQQYF.

This clonotype was seen ten or more times. The chain recombines TRBV7-2 with TRBJ1-5; no definite D call. This CDR3 region has 15 residues. The germline V gene has CDR1 SGHTA and CDR2 FQGNSA. The V gene lost 5 bases and the J gene lost 0 bases, with 11 bases spanning the gap. In nucleotides, the CDR3 is TGTGCCAGCAGCCCCATGCAGGATAGCAATCAGCCCCAGCATTTT. It codes for CASSPMQDSNQPQHF.

The chain uses TRBV18 and TRBJ1-1; 8 bases are shared with TRBD1. Looked up from germline, CDR1 is KGHSH and CDR2 is LQKENI. CDR3 size: 14 residues. After removal of 2 bases from V and 6 bases from J, the junction contained 5 bases not matched to a gene. The CDR3 bases are TGTGCCAGCTCACCATGGGACAGGTTCGCTGAAGCTTTCTTT. Translating it yields CASSPWDRFAEAFF.

This clonotype was found a few times. J is TRBJ1-5 and V is TRBV2, with 12 positions matching TRBD1. The CDR3 sequence is 21 residues long. V shed 0 bases and J 1 base; nucleotides not matched to a gene: 13. Germline V gene data show CDR1 as SNHLY and CDR2 as FYNNEI. The CDR3 is CASSEAPRWDRGLESNQPQHF. The CDR3 coding sequence is TGTGCCAGCAGTGAAGCGCCCCGGTGGGACAGGGGGCTGGAGAGCAATCAGCCCCAGCATTTT.

In its sample, this clonotype was seen many times. In nucleotides, the CDR3 is TGTGCCAGCAGCCTGGGGGGGGACAGGGCCTACGAGCAGTACTTC. As protein: CASSLGGDRAYEQYF. This sequence joins TRBV7-2 and TRBJ2-7; 9 bases fit TRBD1. This CDR3 region has 15 residues. Germline CDR1 is SGHTA and CDR2 is FQGNSA. V shed 5 bases and J 2 bases; nucleotides not matched to a gene: 7. Full variable domain (remainder filled in from reference TRBV7-2 and TRBJ2-7): GAGVSQSPSNKVTEKGKDVELRCDPISGHTALYWYRQSLGQGLEFLIYFQGNSAPDKSGLPSDRFSAERTGGSVSTLTIQRTQQEDSAVYLCASSLGGDRAYEQYFGPGTRLTVT.

This clonotype has only a few counts. The V gene is TRBV2, the J gene TRBJ1-1; 8 positions agree with TRBD1. This CDR3 spans 16 amino acids. Germline CDR1 and CDR2: SNHLY and FYNNEI. V shed 10 bases and J 6 bases; nucleotides not matched to a gene: 19. CDR3 residues: CATRPGQGAGGAEAFF. The CDR3 DNA sequence: TGTGCCACCCGCCCGGGGCAGGGGGCCGGAGGGGCTGAAGCTTTCTTT.

This clonotype was seen repeatedly, ten times or more. The V gene is TRBV19, the J gene TRBJ1-2; D not certain. The CDR3 extends over 13 amino acids. From germline, CDR1 is LNHDA and CDR2 SQIVND (reference sequence). Trimming removed 5 bases from V and 2 bases from J, with 9 bases in between. The CDR3 DNA follows: TGTGCCAGTAGTCCGGACGGAAACTATGGCTACACCTTC. This gives the protein CASSPDGNYGYTF.

This clonotype was found a few times. The rearrangement joins TRBV12-3 or TRBV12-4 to TRBJ2-5; 7 positions agree with TRBD2. Trimming removed 3 bases from V and 1 base from J; junction bases left unmatched: 2. CDR3 length: 14 amino acids. In DNA, the CDR3 is TGTGCCAGCAGTTTTTGGGGGGGCCAAGAGACCCAGTACTTC. Amino acid sequence: CASSFWGGQETQYF.

This clonotype came up many times. The chain couples TRBV7-2 to TRBJ2-3; 7 bases fit TRBD1. CDR3 size: 18 residues. The ends lost 0 bases at V and 7 bases at J; junction bases unmatched: 16. Germline values: CDR1 SGHTA, CDR2 FQGNSA. CDR3 sequence (DNA): TGTGCCAGCAGCTTAGCGGGGGACAGTCGACTCATCGGGAATACGCAGTATTTT. Amino acids: CASSLAGDSRLIGNTQYF. Looking up the rest from reference TRBV7-2 and TRBJ2-3 gives the full variable domain: GAGVSQSPSNKVTEKGKDVELRCDPISGHTALYWYRQSLGQGLEFLIYFQGNSAPDKSGLPSDRFSAERTGGSVSTLTIQRTQQEDSAVYLCASSLAGDSRLIGNTQYFGPGTRLTVL.

This clonotype was seen repeatedly, ten times or more. The V and J genes are TRBV7-9 and TRBJ1-3; tentatively, D is TRBD1 (5 bases). The length of the CDR3 is 14 residues. Germline CDR1 SEHNR, CDR2 FQNEAQ (reference sequence). The V gene lost 8 bases and the J gene lost 0 bases, with 11 bases spanning the gap. DNA of the CDR3: TGTGCCAGCGCACCAGGGCACTCTGGAAACACCATATATTTT. This codes for CASAPGHSGNTIYF. The whole variable domain, filled in from reference TRBV7-9 and TRBJ1-3, reads DTGVSQNPRHKITKRGQNVTFRCDPISEHNRLYWYRQTLGQGPEFLTYFQNEAQLEKSRLLSDRFSAERPKGSFSTLEIQRTEQGDSAMYLCASAPGHSGNTIYFGEGSWLTVV.

The chain carries TRBV7-2 and TRBJ1-5; no clear D gene. CDR1 and CDR2 (germline): SGHTA, FQGNSA. The CDR3 length is 14 residues. V was clipped by 2 bases and J by 12 bases, with 17 bases between them. The CDR3 here is CASSLWRLFGLQHF. In DNA, the CDR3 is TGTGCCAGCAGCTTATGGCGTCTTTTTGGGCTCCAGCATTTT.

This clonotype was found a few times. The chain recombines TRBV28 with TRBJ1-4, with no clear D. CDR1 is MDHEN and CDR2 is SYDVKM in the germline V gene. Trimming cost V 7 bases and J 3 bases, with 3 bases left between them. This CDR3 comprises 11 residues. The CDR3 protein is CASMSNEKLFF. In nucleotides, the CDR3 is TGTGCCAGCATGTCTAATGAAAAACTGTTTTTT.

The rearrangement uses TRBV25-1 and TRBJ1-4; 7 bases fit TRBD1. Germline V CDR1 and CDR2: MGHDK, SYGVNS. The CDR3 loop spans 14 amino acids. Unmatched junction bases numbered 6, after V lost 5 bases and J lost 6 bases. The CDR3: CASSRQGKDEKLFF. DNA of the CDR3: TGTGCCAGCAGTAGACAGGGAAAGGATGAAAAACTGTTTTTT. Filled out from reference TRBV25-1 and TRBJ1-4, the complete variable domain reads EADIYQTPRYLVIGTGKKITLECSQTMGHDKMYWYQQDPGMELHLIHYSYGVNSTEKGDLSSESTVSRIRTEHFPLTLESARPSHTSQYLCASSRQGKDEKLFFGSGTQLSVL.

The V and J genes are TRBV20-1 and TRBJ1-2; 7 bases agree with TRBD1. CDR1 is DFQATT, CDR2 SNEGSKA, per germline (reference sequence). The CDR3 is made up of 16 amino acids. J lost 1 base, V lost 2 bases, and 10 bases had no gene match. The CDR3 reads CSARPDRTGINYGYTF. The CDR3 DNA reads TGCAGTGCTAGACCGGATAGGACAGGAATTAACTATGGCTACACCTTC.

V gene TRBV6-1 combines with J gene TRBJ2-5; 8 bases agree with TRBD2. CDR1 and CDR2 (germline): MNHNS, SASEGT. The trim removed 7 bases at V and 4 bases at J, leaving 5 bases unmatched. CDR3 size: 13 residues. Here the CDR3 DNA reads TGTGCCAGCACCCCGGGGGGGGCAGAGACCCAGTACTTC. It is translated as CASTPGGAETQYF.

V usage is TRBV28 and J usage is TRBJ2-1; D is ambiguous. This CDR3 region has 14 residues. The V end was cut by 7 bases, the J end by 8 bases, with 18 bases between. CDR1 MDHEN and CDR2 SYDVKM come from the germline V gene. The CDR3 nucleotides are TGTGCCAGCAACCCTGCAGGAAAGTGGGATGAGCAGTTCTTC. It translates to CASNPAGKWDEQFF.

This clonotype was picked up a small number of times. CDR3 DNA: TGTGCCGGTTCTCGGACAGTGAATGAAAAACTGTTTTTT. Translating gives CAGSRTVNEKLFF. The V call is TRBV19, the J call TRBJ1-4; TRBD1 might be the D (6 bases). CDR1 is LNHDA and CDR2 is SQIVND in the germline V gene (reference sequence). The length of the CDR3 is 13 residues. V gave up 11 bases and J gave up 5 bases, with 15 bases separating them. The whole variable domain, remainder taken from reference TRBV19 and TRBJ1-4, is DGGITQSPKYLFRKEGQNVTLSCEQNLNHDAMYWYRQDPGQGLRLIYYSQIVNDFQKGDIAEGYSVSREKKESFPLTVTSAQKNPTAFYLCAGSRTVNEKLFFGSGTQLSVL.